Listed below are T cell receptor beta chains from one sample, sequenced in a study of T cells after yellow fever vaccination. TCRdb fed the 5' RACE reads into MiXCR, producing one record per CDR3 protein. The table includes about 300,000 distinct CDR3 sequences, 8.7% detected once. The sequences come from CD4+ T cells sorted from PBMCs, collected 5 days after the yellow fever booster vaccination. The receptors originated from a man aged 18 to 29 who received the YFV17D yellow fever vaccine. Both conserved end residues are part of each CDR3. D genes are given only for firm matches. Only some rows state a clone size, as once, few, many or a class for expanded clones.

CDR3: CASSRQPWTASSGNTIYF
DNA: TGTGCCAGCAGTCGACAACCCTGGACAGCAAGCTCTGGAAACACCATATATTTT
D: NA
J: TRBJ1-3
V: TRBV7-2
size: NA

CDR3: CASSLGAGANVLTF
DNA: TGTGCCAGCAGCTTGGGAGCCGGGGCCAACGTCCTGACTTTC
D: NA
J: TRBJ2-6
V: TRBV5-4
size: many

CDR3: CASTPGLNTGELFF
DNA: TGTGCCAGCACCCCGGGACTCAACACCGGGGAGCTGTTTTTT
D: NA
J: TRBJ2-2
V: TRBV2
size: NA

CDR3: CSSKKGGQPQHF
DNA: TGCAGTAGTAAAAAGGGGGGTCAGCCCCAGCATTTT
D: NA
J: TRBJ1-5
V: TRBV20-1
size: few

CDR3: CASSGVSGQFEFF
DNA: TGTGCCAGCAGTGGGGTAAGCGGGCAGTTTGAGTTCTTC
D: NA
J: TRBJ2-1
V: TRBV7-9
size: NA

CDR3: CASSITPSLRGIQYF
DNA: TGTGCCAGTAGTATTACACCCTCGCTCCGAGGGATTCAGTACTTC
D: NA
J: TRBJ2-4
V: TRBV19
size: NA

CDR3: CASSVVDTGELFF
DNA: TGTGCCAGCAGCGTAGTCGACACCGGGGAGCTGTTTTTT
D: NA
J: TRBJ2-2
V: TRBV9
size: NA

CDR3: CASSLGRGKETQYF
DNA: TGTGCCAGCAGCTTAGGGCGGGGGAAAGAGACCCAGTACTTC
D: TRBD2
J: TRBJ2-5
V: TRBV7-8
size: NA

CDR3: CAWTRHVEGAFF
DNA: TGTGCCTGGACTCGACATGTCGAAGGAGCTTTCTTT
D: NA
J: TRBJ1-1
V: TRBV30
size: few

CDR3: CASSFRGADADTQYF
DNA: TGTGCCAGCAGCTTCCGGGGGGCGGACGCAGATACGCAGTATTTT
D: NA
J: TRBJ2-3
V: TRBV7-9
size: many

CDR3: CASRPRRNTEAFF
DNA: TGTGCCAGCAGGCCGAGGAGGAACACTGAAGCTTTCTTT
D: NA
J: TRBJ1-1
V: TRBV6-2/TRBV6-3
size: few

CDR3: CASSRDRVSETQYF
DNA: TGTGCCAGCAGCCGGGACAGGGTCAGCGAGACCCAGTACTTC
D: TRBD1
J: TRBJ2-5
V: TRBV7-2
size: NA

CDR3: CASSPGAQPQHF
DNA: TGTGCCAGCAGCCCCGGGGCCCAGCCCCAGCATTTT
D: NA
J: TRBJ1-5
V: TRBV12-3/TRBV12-4
size: many

CDR3: CASSDRGPTQYF
DNA: TGTGCCAGCAGCGATAGGGGGCCGACCCAGTACTTC
D: TRBD1
J: TRBJ2-5
V: TRBV7-6
size: NA

CDR3: CASSLTEYNSPLHF
DNA: TGCGCCAGCAGCTTGACGGAGTATAATTCACCCCTCCACTTT
D: NA
J: TRBJ1-6
V: TRBV5-1
size: few

CDR3: CASRTGLNAFF
DNA: TGTGCCAGCAGGACGGGATTGAATGCTTTCTTT
D: NA
J: TRBJ1-1
V: TRBV3-1
size: few

CDR3: CASSYGGARDTQYF
DNA: TGTGCCAGCAGTTACGGGGGGGCCCGGGATACGCAGTATTTT
D: NA
J: TRBJ2-3
V: TRBV6-5
size: NA

CDR3: CASSKQGDNSPLHF
DNA: TGTGCCAGCAGCAAACAGGGAGATAATTCACCCCTCCACTTT
D: NA
J: TRBJ1-6
V: TRBV6-5
size: NA

CDR3: CASSVTSVATDTQYF
DNA: TGTGCCAGCAGTGTGACTAGCGTCGCTACAGATACGCAGTATTTT
D: TRBD2
J: TRBJ2-3
V: TRBV6-5
size: NA

CDR3: CAISETGPGQPQHF
DNA: TGTGCCATCAGTGAGACAGGGCCGGGACAGCCCCAGCATTTT
D: NA
J: TRBJ1-5
V: TRBV10-3
size: few

CDR3: CASSKADRNKNIQYF
DNA: TGTGCCAGCAGCAAAGCCGACAGGAACAAAAACATTCAGTACTTC
D: NA
J: TRBJ2-4
V: TRBV21-1
size: few

CDR3: CSAPPRGGQETQYF
DNA: TGCAGTGCGCCCCCCCGGGGGGGCCAAGAGACCCAGTACTTC
D: TRBD2
J: TRBJ2-5
V: TRBV20-1
size: NA

CDR3: CSASRDSNQPQHF
DNA: TGCAGTGCTAGCAGGGACTCCAATCAGCCCCAGCATTTT
D: NA
J: TRBJ1-5
V: TRBV20-1
size: few

CDR3: CSARALDREYTEAFF
DNA: TGCAGTGCTAGAGCTCTGGACAGGGAGTACACTGAAGCTTTCTTT
D: TRBD1
J: TRBJ1-1
V: TRBV20-1
size: few

CDR3: CASSFQGAAEAFF
DNA: TGCGCCAGCAGCTTTCAGGGGGCCGCTGAAGCTTTCTTT
D: TRBD1
J: TRBJ1-1
V: TRBV4-1
size: NA

CDR3: CASSDQAVADTQYF
DNA: TGTGCCAGCAGTGATCAGGCAGTCGCAGATACGCAGTATTTT
D: NA
J: TRBJ2-3
V: TRBV6-1
size: NA

CDR3: CASSQPTGGKTQYF
DNA: TGCGCCAGCAGCCAACCTACAGGGGGGAAGACCCAGTACTTC
D: TRBD1
J: TRBJ2-5
V: TRBV4-1
size: many

CDR3: CSAGGGDEQFF
DNA: TGCAGCGCCGGTGGGGGGGATGAGCAGTTCTTC
D: TRBD2
J: TRBJ2-1
V: TRBV29-1
size: many

CDR3: CASRTGGPLYGYTF
DNA: TGTGCTTCGCGGACAGGGGGACCCCTCTATGGCTACACCTTC
D: TRBD1
J: TRBJ1-2
V: TRBV30
size: NA

CDR3: CSAPPFGGGNEKLFF
DNA: TGCAGTGCCCCGCCGTTTGGGGGTGGTAATGAAAAACTGTTTTTT
D: NA
J: TRBJ1-4
V: TRBV20-1
size: NA

CDR3: CASSRDGPDTQYF
DNA: TGTGCCAGCAGCAGGGATGGTCCAGATACGCAGTATTTT
D: NA
J: TRBJ2-3
V: TRBV27
size: many

CDR3: CASTAAGRYNQPQHF
DNA: TGTGCCAGTACCGCGGCTGGCAGGTACAATCAGCCCCAGCATTTT
D: NA
J: TRBJ1-5
V: TRBV19
size: NA

CDR3: CASSYNGALNTEAFF
DNA: TGTGCCAGCAGTTACAATGGCGCGTTGAACACTGAAGCTTTCTTT
D: NA
J: TRBJ1-1
V: TRBV6-2/TRBV6-3
size: NA

CDR3: CASSPNSGQQPQHF
DNA: TGCGCCAGCAGCCCCAACTCGGGACAGCAGCCCCAGCATTTT
D: TRBD1
J: TRBJ1-5
V: TRBV5-1
size: many

CDR3: CASSEIASKYF
DNA: TGTGCCAGCAGTGAAATAGCTTCGAAGTATTTT
D: NA
J: TRBJ2-3
V: TRBV2
size: NA

CDR3: CSAKGRTSINEQFF
DNA: TGCAGTGCTAAAGGACGTACTTCTATCAATGAGCAGTTCTTC
D: NA
J: TRBJ2-1
V: TRBV20-1
size: many

CDR3: CASSLQSGGVTDTQYF
DNA: TGTGCCAGCAGCTTACAGAGCGGGGGAGTCACAGATACGCAGTATTTT
D: TRBD2
J: TRBJ2-3
V: TRBV7-2
size: few

CDR3: CASRVRQGLAMNTEAFF
DNA: TGTGCCAGCAGGGTTCGACAGGGGTTGGCAATGAACACTGAAGCTTTCTTT
D: TRBD1
J: TRBJ1-1
V: TRBV28
size: NA

CDR3: CASKILGTADTQYF
DNA: TGTGCCAGTAAAATTCTAGGAACGGCAGATACGCAGTATTTT
D: NA
J: TRBJ2-3
V: TRBV19
size: NA

CDR3: CASSFSAEGDTQYF
DNA: TGTGCCAGCAGTTTCTCTGCAGAGGGAGATACGCAGTATTTT
D: NA
J: TRBJ2-3
V: TRBV6-5
size: few

CDR3: CASSQEARSPTRGYTF
DNA: TGCGCCAGCAGCCAAGAGGCTCGGTCTCCTACCCGTGGCTACACCTTC
D: NA
J: TRBJ1-2
V: TRBV4-1
size: NA